This T cell receptor beta chain was observed in a study of shared clonotypes between healthy human individuals. CDR3 length: 15 amino acids. The germline CDR1 and CDR2 sequences are MNHNS and SASEGT. Unmatched junction bases numbered 5, after V lost 6 bases and J lost 1 base. Study conclusions and caveats: The genetic and exposure-history diversity represented was limited by few donors.

Generated by immunoSEQ multiplex PCR, the TCRdb table keeps only in-frame clones and is missing some. The sample consists of about 990,000 clones, about four fifths of them appearing once. As to this clone: The antigen is not known.

This chain links TRBV6-1 with TRBJ2-7; TRBD1 agrees at 11 bases. This clonotype was obtained from a man between 18 and 29 years old in good health. Some clones in this sample may be carry-over from other donors' samples. Sequencing was performed on memory CD4+ T cells from PBMCs. Regarding subset: CD45RA-negative fraction. The DNA for the CDR3 is TGTGCCAGCAGGGGACAGGGGGTTCAATCCTACGAGCAGTACTTC. Translating gives CASRGQGVQSYEQYF.